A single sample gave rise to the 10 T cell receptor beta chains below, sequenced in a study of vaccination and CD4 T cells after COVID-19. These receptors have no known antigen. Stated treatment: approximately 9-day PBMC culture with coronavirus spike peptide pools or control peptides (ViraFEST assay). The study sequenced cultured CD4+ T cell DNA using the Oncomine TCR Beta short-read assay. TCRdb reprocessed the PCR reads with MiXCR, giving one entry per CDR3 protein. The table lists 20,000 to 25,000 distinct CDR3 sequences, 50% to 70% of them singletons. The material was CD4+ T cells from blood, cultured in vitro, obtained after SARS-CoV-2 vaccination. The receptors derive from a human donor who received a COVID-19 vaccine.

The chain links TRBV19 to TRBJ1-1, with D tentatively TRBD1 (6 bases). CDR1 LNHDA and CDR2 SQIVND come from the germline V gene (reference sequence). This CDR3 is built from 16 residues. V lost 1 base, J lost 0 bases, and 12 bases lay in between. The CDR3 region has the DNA TGTGCCAGTAGTATAGTGGGGGGCAGGATGAACACTGAAGCTTTCTTT. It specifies CASSIVGGRMNTEAFF. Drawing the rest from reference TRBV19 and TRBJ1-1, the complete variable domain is DGGITQSPKYLFRKEGQNVTLSCEQNLNHDAMYWYRQDPGQGLRLIYYSQIVNDFQKGDIAEGYSVSREKKESFPLTVTSAQKNPTAFYLCASSIVGGRMNTEAFFGQGTRLTVV.

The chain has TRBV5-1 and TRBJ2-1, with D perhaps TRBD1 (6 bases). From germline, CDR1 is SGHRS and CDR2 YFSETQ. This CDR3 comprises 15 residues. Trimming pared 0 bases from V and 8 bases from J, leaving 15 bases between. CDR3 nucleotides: TGCGCCAGCAGCTTGGGTCAGGGGTTGTCTCATGAGCAGTTCTTC. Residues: CASSLGQGLSHEQFF.

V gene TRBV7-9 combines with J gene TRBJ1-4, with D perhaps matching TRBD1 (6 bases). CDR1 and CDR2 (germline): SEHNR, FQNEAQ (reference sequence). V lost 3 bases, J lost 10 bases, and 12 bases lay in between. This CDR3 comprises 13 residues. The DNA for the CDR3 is TGTGCCAGCAGCTTTGAACAGGGAATAAAACTGTTTTTT. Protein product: CASSFEQGIKLFF. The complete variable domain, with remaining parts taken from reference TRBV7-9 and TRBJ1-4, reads DTGVSQNPRHKITKRGQNVTFRCDPISEHNRLYWYRQTLGQGPEFLTYFQNEAQLEKSRLLSDRFSAERPKGSFSTLEIQRTEQGDSAMYLCASSFEQGIKLFFGSGTQLSVL.

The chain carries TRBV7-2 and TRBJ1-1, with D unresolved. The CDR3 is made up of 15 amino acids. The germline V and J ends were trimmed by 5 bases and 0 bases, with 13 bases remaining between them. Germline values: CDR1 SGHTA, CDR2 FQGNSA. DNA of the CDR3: TGTGCCAGCAGCCCGCTTAGGACGGTGAACACTGAAGCTTTCTTT. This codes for CASSPLRTVNTEAFF.

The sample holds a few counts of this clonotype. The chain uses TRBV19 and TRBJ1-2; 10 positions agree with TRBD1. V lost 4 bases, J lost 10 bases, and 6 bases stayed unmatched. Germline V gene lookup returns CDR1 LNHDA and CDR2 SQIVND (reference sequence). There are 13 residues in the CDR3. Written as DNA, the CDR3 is TGTGCCAGTAGTAACGACAGGGGGCTTGACTACACCTTC. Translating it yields CASSNDRGLDYTF.

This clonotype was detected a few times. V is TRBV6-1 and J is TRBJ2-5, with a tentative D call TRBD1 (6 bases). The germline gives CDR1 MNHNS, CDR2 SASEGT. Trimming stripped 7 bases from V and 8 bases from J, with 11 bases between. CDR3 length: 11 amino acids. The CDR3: CASKLGGTQYF. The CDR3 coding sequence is TGTGCCAGCAAATTAGGGGGTACCCAGTACTTC.

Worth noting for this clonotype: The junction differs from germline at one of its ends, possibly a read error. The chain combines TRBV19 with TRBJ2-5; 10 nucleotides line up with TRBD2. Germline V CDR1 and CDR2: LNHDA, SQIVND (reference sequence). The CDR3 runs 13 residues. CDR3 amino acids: CSVEAASGGAQYF. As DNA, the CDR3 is TGCAGCGTTGAAGCAGCTAGCGGGGGAGCCCAGTACTTC.

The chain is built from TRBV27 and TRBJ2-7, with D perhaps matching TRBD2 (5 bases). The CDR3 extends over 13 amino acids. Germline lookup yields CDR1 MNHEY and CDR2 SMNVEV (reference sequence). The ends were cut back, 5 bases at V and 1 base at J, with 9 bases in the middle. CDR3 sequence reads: CASSLGLSYEQYF. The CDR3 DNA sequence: TGTGCCAGCAGTCTCGGACTGTCCTACGAGCAGTACTTC.

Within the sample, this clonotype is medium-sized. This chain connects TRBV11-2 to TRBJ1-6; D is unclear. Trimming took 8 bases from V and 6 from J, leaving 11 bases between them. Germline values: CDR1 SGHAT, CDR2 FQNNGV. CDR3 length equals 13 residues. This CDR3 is CASALDINSPLHF. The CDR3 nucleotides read TGTGCCAGCGCGTTAGACATTAATTCACCCCTCCACTTT.

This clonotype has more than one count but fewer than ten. Written as DNA, the CDR3 is TGTGCCTGGAGTGAGTCAGGGGACGGCCAAGAGACCCAGTACTTC. Translated, it gives CAWSESGDGQETQYF. This chain joins TRBV30 and TRBJ2-5; maybe TRBD1 (6 bases). Trimming removed 1 base from V and 1 base from J, with 13 bases in between. Germline-derived CDR1 and CDR2 are GTSNPN and SVGIG (reference sequence). This CDR3 has 15 amino acids.